Listed below are T cell receptor beta chains from one sample, sequenced in a study of cytomegalovirus exposure and HLA in healthy donors. This table comes from immunoSEQ multiplex PCR, and its TCRdb copy is limited to in-frame clones, with some not included. Among around 86,000 clones listed, 80% to 95% were seen once. The specimen was PBMCs. These receptors were taken from a woman in her twenties or thirties in good health and CMV-seropositive. Both conserved end residues are part of each CDR3. Fields, in order: V gene, D gene, J gene, clone size, CDR3 protein. The D gene is left open where the match is weak. Size is stated for part of the rows, as once, few or many counts, or as a class when the clone is expanded.

>TRBV5-6|TRBD2|TRBJ2-3|-
CASSLVAGEAPSTDTQYF
>TRBV10-2|TRBD2|TRBJ2-4|-
CASSERREIGNIQYF
>TRBV5-4|-|TRBJ2-1|-
CASSLGGPKYNEQFF
>TRBV5-1|TRBD2|TRBJ2-2|-
CASSLLASGSSGELFF
>TRBV9|TRBD2|TRBJ2-1|-
CASSPRWLAGNEQFF
>TRBV28|-|TRBJ1-5|-
CASSSGLNQPQHF
>TRBV30|-|TRBJ2-7|-
CAWSVSLAHVQYF
>TRBV19|TRBD2|TRBJ2-1|-
CASSPGGVGEQFF
>TRBV28|TRBD2|TRBJ2-7|-
CAANAGAYEQYF
>TRBV28|-|TRBJ2-7|-
CASSAGGPNTYEQYF
>TRBV6-5|TRBD2|TRBJ2-5|-
CASKSGTSGIETQYF
>TRBV28|TRBD2|TRBJ2-1|-
CASSSPGLAVNEQFF
>TRBV6-1|-|TRBJ1-2|-
CASSEFRGVDGYTF
>TRBV27|TRBD1|TRBJ1-5|-
CASRTFPTGDPYQPQHF
>TRBV7-3|TRBD2|TRBJ2-3|once
CASSFGGTDTQYF
>TRBV5-4|TRBD1|TRBJ2-3|-
CASSSKDRGRTDTQYF